These 29 T cell receptor beta chains share one sample of origin, sequenced in a study of T-cell reconstitution after alpha-beta-depleted transplantation in children. Unique molecular identifiers were used to barcode this TCRbeta library. TCRdb analysed the PCR reads with MiXCR anew, one entry per CDR3 protein. The table shows about a million distinct CDR3 sequences, with about 29% occurring only once. Sequencing was performed on PBMCs, mostly from graft donor cells, taken 360 days after TCRalphabeta/CD19-depleted stem cell transplant. These receptor sequences come from a boy younger than two who had a stem cell transplant for SCID, so the T cells may come from the graft donor.

This clonotype was picked up one time. This chain uses TRBV9 with TRBJ2-5; no clear D. Germline lookup yields CDR1 SGDLS and CDR2 YYNGEE. The CDR3 sequence is 16 residues long. Trimming took 0 bases from V and 4 from J, leaving 16 bases between them. CDR3: CASSVGVDRTRETQYF. As DNA, the CDR3 is TGTGCCAGCAGCGTAGGCGTTGACCGTACCCGAGAGACCCAGTACTTC.

The chain joins TRBV21-1 to TRBJ2-7; the listed D gene, TRBD1, was not tested against the DNA. TRBV21-1 is an annotated pseudogene. The CDR3 contains 13 residues. CDR3 loop: CASGDREVDEQYF. The CDR3 DNA reads as TGTGCCAGCGGGGACAGGGAAGTCGACGAGCAGTACTTC.

The V and J genes are TRBV3-1 and TRBJ2-1; 12 nucleotides line up with TRBD1. V lost 2 bases to trimming and J lost 11 bases; unmatched junction nucleotides: 13. Germline CDR1 is LGHDT and CDR2 is YNNKEL (reference sequence). The CDR3 spans 17 residues. The CDR3 DNA is TGTGCCAGCAGCCAACATTCCGGGACAGGGGGCGGCGGGAAGCAGTTCTTC. Its translation is CASSQHSGTGGGGKQFF.

The chain employs TRBV5-6 and TRBJ2-7, with 7 nucleotides matching TRBD1. The ends lost 5 bases at V and 5 bases at J; junction bases unmatched: 10. Germline CDR1 SGHDT, CDR2 YYEEEE. This CDR3 has 14 amino acids. In DNA form, the CDR3 reads TGTGCCAGCAGGCGCAGGGGGATAATCGACGAGCAGTACTTC. Amino acids: CASRRRGIIDEQYF.

This sequence joins TRBV7-8 and TRBJ2-3; D remains ambiguous. Germline CDR1 SGHVS, CDR2 FQNEAQ. This CDR3 has 14 amino acids. Between the trimmed V and J ends, which lost 6 bases and 1 base, there was a span of 11 bases. CDR3: CASRASPGTDTQYF. The DNA of the CDR3 is TGTGCCAGCAGGGCTTCCCCTGGCACAGATACGCAGTATTTT.

A few counts support this clonotype. The chain couples TRBV4-3 to TRBJ1-5, with D possibly being TRBD1 (5 bases). Germline V CDR1 and CDR2: LGHNA, YSLEER. Trimming cost V 2 bases and J 6 bases, with 11 bases left between them. This CDR3 contains 14 residues. The CDR3 sequence is CASSQLEGTQPQHF. For the CDR3, the DNA is TGCGCCAGCAGCCAACTGGAGGGGACTCAGCCCCAGCATTTT.

V gene TRBV7-2 combines with J gene TRBJ2-2, with TRBD2 as a possible D gene (5 bases). This CDR3 contains 16 residues. Trimming took off 6 bases at V and 6 bases at J, with 20 bases between the two ends. Germline V gene lookup returns CDR1 SGHTA and CDR2 FQGNSA. In DNA form, the CDR3 reads TGTGCCAGCAGACGGACCCCCGGGGTGGCGGCCGGGGAGCTGTTTTTT. Translation: CASRRTPGVAAGELFF.

This clonotype was seen a few times. The V and J genes are TRBV5-1 and TRBJ1-1; D call uncertain. The CDR3 sequence is 15 residues long. Per germline, CDR1 SGHRS and CDR2 YFSETQ. Trimming removed 1 base at V and 0 bases at J, with 10 bases between. The CDR3 DNA sequence: TGCGCCAGCAGCTTGAAATCCGTCTTGAACACTGAAGCTTTCTTT. This sequence encodes CASSLKSVLNTEAFF. Variable domain in full (rest from reference TRBV5-1 and TRBJ1-1): KAGVTQTPRYLIKTRGQQVTLSCSPISGHRSVSWYQQTPGQGLQFLFEYFSETQRNKGNFPGRFSGRQFSNSRSEMNVSTLELGDSALYLCASSLKSVLNTEAFFGQGTRLTVV.

This clonotype was seen a handful of times. This sequence joins TRBV5-6 and TRBJ2-2; tentatively, D is TRBD1 (5 bases). Germline assignment: CDR1 SGHDT and CDR2 YYEEEE. V was pared by 4 bases and J by 0 bases, with 7 bases between. This CDR3 region has 14 residues. The CDR3: CASSDRPNTGELFF. The CDR3 nucleotides read TGTGCCAGCAGCGACAGACCGAACACCGGGGAGCTGTTTTTT.

V and J are TRBV4-3 and TRBJ2-1, with a tentative D call TRBD1 (5 bases). V dropped 0 bases and J dropped 2 bases, with 17 bases sitting between them. CDR3 size: 18 residues. Germline V lookup: CDR1 LGHNA, CDR2 YSLEER. CDR3 residues: CASSQDRQGYPPYNEQFF. Here the CDR3 DNA reads TGCGCCAGCAGCCAAGATCGTCAGGGCTACCCGCCCTACAATGAGCAGTTCTTC.

The chain recombines TRBV12-3 or TRBV12-4 with TRBJ1-1; no definite D call. Trimming removed 5 bases at V and 8 bases at J, with 12 bases between. The CDR3 spans 12 residues. The CDR3 sequence is CASSLQKGEAFF. CDR3 bases: TGTGCCAGCAGTCTCCAGAAAGGAGAAGCTTTCTTT.

The chain is built from TRBV6-5 and TRBJ2-5; 12 positions agree with TRBD2. With V trimmed by 6 bases and J by 5 bases, 16 bases remained unmatched. The CDR3 sequence is 18 residues long. Germline CDR1 reads MNHEY; CDR2 reads SVGAGI. The CDR3 loop reads CASSFLTSGGMIGETQYF. Written as DNA, the CDR3 is TGTGCCAGCAGCTTCCTGACTAGCGGGGGCATGATAGGGGAGACCCAGTACTTC.

The chain joins TRBV3-1 to TRBJ2-3; D ambiguous. Deletions cut 1 base from V and 2 bases from J, with 13 bases between. The CDR3 sequence is 16 residues long. Germline CDR1 is LGHDT and CDR2 is YNNKEL (reference sequence). CDR3 protein: CASSQGLVFYTDTQYF. The CDR3 nucleotides are TGTGCCAGCAGCCAAGGTCTGGTCTTCTACACAGATACGCAGTATTTT.

This clonotype was observed a handful of times. The chain is built from TRBV5-1 and TRBJ2-2; TRBD2 is a possible D gene (6 bases). Germline V gives CDR1 SGHRS, CDR2 YFSETQ. V was trimmed by 5 bases and J by 6 bases, leaving 17 bases between them. The CDR3 runs 15 residues. The CDR3 loop is CASRMHPAGPGELFF. The CDR3 coding sequence is TGCGCCAGCAGGATGCACCCAGCGGGCCCCGGGGAGCTGTTTTTT.

The rearrangement joins TRBV20-1 to TRBJ1-1, with TRBD1 matching over 8 bases. V shed 0 bases, J shed 0 bases, and the junction held 12 bases outside the gene matches. This CDR3 contains 18 residues. Per the germline V gene, CDR1 is DFQATT and CDR2 is SNEGSKA (reference sequence). CDR3 coding DNA: TGCAGTGCTAGAGAAGGTGCAGGGGGCGGTTGGATGAACACTGAAGCTTTCTTT. Its translation: CSAREGAGGGWMNTEAFF.

This chain connects TRBV6-2 or TRBV6-3 to TRBJ2-5; 11 nucleotides align to TRBD2. Trimming at V came to 0 bases and at J to 1 base, leaving 7 bases not matched to a gene. CDR3 length: 18 residues. The germline gives CDR1 MNHEY, CDR2 SVGEGT. CDR3 DNA: TGTGCCAGCAGTTACTCGACTAGCGGGGAAGACGCCCAAGAGACCCAGTACTTC. Protein: CASSYSTSGEDAQETQYF.

This rearrangement joins TRBV30 to TRBJ2-1, with 8 bases lining up with TRBD1. CDR1 and CDR2 (germline): GTSNPN, SVGIG (reference sequence). CDR3 length: 11 amino acids. V trimming: 4 bases; J trimming: 13 bases; junction bases outside the gene matches: 6. The CDR3 protein is CAWTGQGPQFF. The DNA of the CDR3 is TGTGCCTGGACCGGACAGGGCCCCCAGTTCTTC.

This clonotype was recorded many times. The chain carries TRBV29-1 and TRBJ2-1; TRBD1 might be the D (5 bases). Deletions cut 8 bases from V and 4 bases from J, with 18 bases between. The length of the CDR3 is 14 residues. In germline, CDR1 is SQVTM, CDR2 ANQGSEA. As DNA, the CDR3 is TGCAGCTTTCTTGGGGCTCAAGCTTACAATGAGCAGTTCTTC. Translating gives CSFLGAQAYNEQFF.

This clonotype was picked up a small number of times. The chain combines TRBV15 with TRBJ2-1, with D possibly being TRBD1 or TRBD2 (5 bases each). The V gene lost 0 bases and the J gene lost 7 bases, with 16 bases spanning the gap. Germline lookup yields CDR1 LNHNV and CDR2 YYDKDF (reference sequence). This CDR3 has 16 amino acids. CDR3 sequence (DNA): TGTGCCACCAGCAGAGATGTCGGGACCTCTCGGAATGAGCAGTTCTTC. Its translation: CATSRDVGTSRNEQFF.

The gene calls are TRBV20-1 and TRBJ1-2; 11 bases are shared with TRBD1. Germline CDR1 is DFQATT and CDR2 is SNEGSKA (reference sequence). The CDR3 consists of 13 residues. V was clipped by 7 bases and J by 3 bases; unmatched bases: 4. The CDR3 sequence: CSVGQGADYGYTF. CDR3 bases: TGCAGTGTAGGACAGGGGGCTGACTATGGCTACACCTTC.

This chain connects TRBV9 to TRBJ2-3; 7 bases agree with TRBD2. The ends lost 4 bases at V and 8 bases at J; junction bases unmatched: 10. Germline V gives CDR1 SGDLS, CDR2 YYNGEE. This CDR3 comprises 14 residues. Here the CDR3 DNA reads TGTGCCAGCAGCCCCTGGGGCGGGAGCGGTACGCAGTATTTT. Its translation: CASSPWGGSGTQYF.

This clonotype was seen a handful of times. V is TRBV28 and J is TRBJ1-1; no firm D call. The CDR3 runs to 15 residues. V was cut by 6 bases and J by 1 base, with 15 bases left in between. Per the germline V gene, CDR1 is MDHEN and CDR2 is SYDVKM. CDR3 sequence: CASSRDRAGNTEAFF. The CDR3 DNA follows: TGTGCCAGCAGCCGCGATAGGGCCGGGAACACTGAAGCTTTCTTT.

A few counts support this clonotype. V and J are TRBV20-1 and TRBJ1-1, with TRBD1 matching over 9 bases. Germline V gene lookup returns CDR1 DFQATT and CDR2 SNEGSKA (reference sequence). Losses at the gene ends were 5 bases for V and 1 base for J; bases not matched to a gene: 2. The CDR3 length is 13 residues. In DNA form, the CDR3 reads TGCAGTGCTTCGGGACAGGGGAACACTGAAGCTTTCTTT. This codes for CSASGQGNTEAFF.

This clonotype was seen a handful of times. The chain has TRBV4-1 and TRBJ2-1; possible D gene TRBD2, 5 bases. CDR3 length: 21 amino acids. V was pared by 0 bases and J by 0 bases, with 24 bases between. The germline gives CDR1 MGHRA, CDR2 YSYEKL. The CDR3 nucleotides are TGCGCCAGCAGCCAAGACCGAACTTGGTTTGCGGCCGAGGGCTCCTACAATGAGCAGTTCTTC. Translated: CASSQDRTWFAAEGSYNEQFF.

V is TRBV5-1 and J is TRBJ2-2, with D perhaps matching TRBD1 or TRBD2 (5 bases each). The germline V and J ends were trimmed by 1 base and 9 bases, with 34 bases remaining between them. In germline, CDR1 is SGHRS, CDR2 YFSETQ. This CDR3 spans 21 amino acids. As DNA, the CDR3 is TGCGCCAGCAGCTTGAAGGGGCTGTACAGATACCCGGGACGCCGGAGACGGGAGCTGTTTTTT. Translation: CASSLKGLYRYPGRRRRELFF.

This clonotype showed up just a few times. The CDR3 bases are TGTGCCAGCAATCCCCAGGGGAGCGGGACCGGGGAGCTGTTTTTT. This encodes CASNPQGSGTGELFF. The chain joins TRBV28 to TRBJ2-2; the D gene could be TRBD1 or TRBD2 (6 bases each). The germline gives CDR1 MDHEN, CDR2 SYDVKM. This CDR3 contains 15 residues. The V end was cut by 7 bases, the J end by 5 bases, with 17 bases between.

The chain employs TRBV7-8 and TRBJ2-5; D unresolved. Germline CDR1 SGHVS, CDR2 FQNEAQ. The CDR3 runs 13 residues. Trimming cost V 3 bases and J 4 bases, with 9 bases left between them. The DNA for the CDR3 is TGTGCCAGCAGCTTCCTCCTGGGAGAGACCCAGTACTTC. Translating it yields CASSFLLGETQYF.

This clonotype was recorded many times. Here the CDR3 reads CSARLAGTDTQYF. In DNA, the CDR3 is TGCAGTGCTAGACTAGCTGGGACAGATACGCAGTATTTT. The chain recombines TRBV20-1 with TRBJ2-3; a weak D match, TRBD2 (5 bases). From germline, CDR1 is DFQATT and CDR2 SNEGSKA (reference sequence). The V end was cut by 2 bases, the J end by 3 bases, with 9 bases between. The CDR3 contains 13 residues.

A few counts support this clonotype. The chain combines TRBV12-3 or TRBV12-4 with TRBJ2-1; perhaps D is TRBD1 or TRBD2 (5 bases each). The CDR3 runs 13 residues. The ends were cut back, 3 bases at V and 6 bases at J, with 9 bases in the middle. Here the CDR3 DNA reads TGTGCCAGCAGTTTCAGGGCGGGCAATGAGCAGTTCTTC. Encoded protein: CASSFRAGNEQFF.